The 31 T cell receptor beta chains below come from one sample, sequenced in a study of control samples from healthy donors and cancer patients. The assay was immunoSEQ multiplex PCR, and TCRdb's table has in-frame clones only and misses some. The data hold 250,000 to 300,000 clones, with about 80% observed a single time. Material: PBMCs. Receptors originate from a woman aged 60-75 years with lung cancer.

V is TRBV5-1 and J is TRBJ2-1; D possibly corresponds to TRBD1 (8 bases). Germline CDR1 and CDR2: SGHRS and YFSETQ. The CDR3 is 15 amino acids. V lost 1 base, J lost 6 bases, and 14 bases lay in between. The CDR3 sequence is CASSLTDREGNEQFF. In nucleotides, the CDR3 is TGCGCCAGCAGCTTGACGGACAGGGAGGGCAATGAGCAGTTCTTC.

This clone was recorded a few times. The gene calls are TRBV3-1 (or the pseudogene TRBV3-2) and TRBJ1-2; D gene unclear. V lost 1 base and J 4 bases, leaving 10 bases between the germline ends. This CDR3 is built from 14 residues. CDR1 is LGHDT and CDR2 is YNNKEL in the germline V gene (reference sequence). CDR3 amino acids: CASSQGWASYGYTF. CDR3 DNA sequence: TGTGCCAGCAGCCAAGGATGGGCTTCCTATGGCTACACCTTC.

V is TRBV19 and J is TRBJ1-1; TRBD1 is a possible D gene (6 bases). Germline assignment: CDR1 LNHDA and CDR2 SQIVND (reference sequence). There are 12 residues in the CDR3. Trimming pared 4 bases from V and 13 bases from J, leaving 16 bases between. The CDR3 DNA is TGTGCCAGTAGTAACGCCAGGGGAAGCGTTTTCTTT. Protein product: CASSNARGSVFF.

The V and J genes are TRBV5-1 and TRBJ2-7, with D maybe TRBD1 (6 bases). Germline V gene lookup returns CDR1 SGHRS and CDR2 YFSETQ. V was shortened by 4 bases and J by 7 bases, with 21 bases between the two germline ends. This CDR3 is 15 amino acids long. CDR3 residues: CASSVAGTHSGEQYF. CDR3 nucleotides: TGCGCCAGCAGCGTTGCCGGGACACACTCCGGGGAGCAGTACTTC.

The chain joins TRBV3-1 (or the pseudogene TRBV3-2) to TRBJ2-5, with 15 bases lining up with TRBD2. Trimming took 4 bases from V and 5 from J; bases not matched to a gene: 5. This CDR3 is built from 16 residues. The germline V gene encodes CDR1 LGHDT and CDR2 YNNKEL (reference sequence). The CDR3 sequence: CASSRGTSGRSETQYF. The CDR3 DNA is TGTGCCAGCAGCCGTGGGACTAGCGGGAGGTCGGAGACCCAGTACTTC.

The V call is TRBV9, the J call TRBJ1-2, with 9 bases matching TRBD1. The CDR3 contains 17 residues. The trim removed 0 bases at V and 4 bases at J, leaving 10 bases unmatched. Germline lookup yields CDR1 SGDLS and CDR2 YYNGEE. The CDR3 sequence: CASSVVEGGQGGYGYTF. CDR3 nucleotides: TGTGCCAGCAGCGTAGTCGAGGGGGGACAGGGAGGCTATGGCTACACCTTC.

The genes are TRBV7-8 and TRBJ2-2; D gene ambiguous. CDR3 length: 16 residues. Germline-derived CDR1 and CDR2 are SGHVS and FQNEAQ. V lost 2 bases and J lost 6, with 16 bases in between. CDR3 protein: CASSLLVGEFAGELFF. In DNA, the CDR3 is TGTGCCAGCAGCTTATTGGTCGGAGAGTTCGCCGGGGAGCTGTTTTTT.

The genes are TRBV3-1 (or the pseudogene TRBV3-2) and TRBJ1-3; perhaps TRBD1 as D (5 bases). The CDR3 totals 14 residues. V was shortened by 7 bases and J by 3 bases, with 13 bases between the two germline ends. The germline V gene has CDR1 LGHDT and CDR2 YNNKEL (reference sequence). CDR3 protein: CASTLSGLGNTIYF. CDR3 in DNA: TGTGCCAGCACCCTATCAGGGCTTGGAAACACCATATATTTT.

The chain carries TRBV2 and TRBJ2-7; D is perhaps TRBD1 (6 bases). From germline, CDR1 is SNHLY and CDR2 FYNNEI. The CDR3 has 14 amino acids. V was pared by 7 bases and J by 2 bases, with 15 bases between. The CDR3 loop reads CASMRPGVAYEQYF. The CDR3 DNA is TGTGCCAGCATGCGGCCAGGGGTTGCCTACGAGCAGTACTTC.

This chain links TRBV2 with TRBJ1-6; D possibly corresponds to TRBD1 (6 bases). The CDR3 is made up of 15 amino acids. Germline CDR1 is SNHLY and CDR2 is FYNNEI. The germline V and J ends were trimmed by 2 bases and 5 bases, with 10 bases remaining between them. The CDR3 reads CASSEYTGNNSPLHF. The CDR3 nucleotides are TGTGCCAGCAGTGAATATACAGGGAATAATTCACCCCTCCACTTT.

The rearrangement joins TRBV4-2 to TRBJ2-7; 7 nucleotides agree with TRBD1. CDR3 length: 15 residues. Germline CDR1 LGHNA, CDR2 YNFKEQ. V trimming: 3 bases; J trimming: 1 base; junction bases outside the gene matches: 6. The CDR3: CASSQSPGQSYEQYF. The CDR3 DNA follows: TGTGCCAGCAGCCAGTCACCGGGACAGTCCTACGAGCAGTACTTC.

This clone was detected only a few times. The chain is built from TRBV19 and TRBJ2-2; 8 bases align to TRBD1. Germline trimming cut 5 bases from V and 5 bases from J; bases unmatched to any gene: 10. Germline V lookup: CDR1 LNHDA, CDR2 SQIVND (reference sequence). This CDR3 is 16 amino acids long. The CDR3 nucleotides read TGTGCCAGTAGTGTCCTCCAGACAGGGGTGACCGGGGAGCTGTTTTTT. This sequence encodes CASSVLQTGVTGELFF.

The table lists this clone with a count of one. This sequence joins TRBV5-6 and TRBJ2-2; D not resolved. Germline assignment: CDR1 SGHDT and CDR2 YYEEEE. V lost 0 bases and J lost 5, with 11 bases in between. This CDR3 comprises 15 residues. CDR3 in DNA: TGTGCCAGCAGCTTGGCCCCTTCAGGAACCGGGGAGCTGTTTTTT. Protein product: CASSLAPSGTGELFF.

The chain uses TRBV25-1 and TRBJ2-5; 7 nucleotides match TRBD1. This CDR3 contains 15 residues. Germline V CDR1 and CDR2: MGHDK, SYGVNS. The J segment lost 5 bases and the V segment lost 3 bases, leaving 9 bases of the junction unmatched. The CDR3 sequence: CASSDLERGRETQYF. The CDR3 nucleotides read TGTGCCAGCAGTGATTTAGAAAGGGGGCGGGAGACCCAGTACTTC.

J is TRBJ2-7 and V is TRBV5-1; D may match TRBD1 or TRBD2 (6 bases each). This CDR3 is 17 amino acids long. CDR1 is SGHRS, CDR2 YFSETQ, per germline. Trimming pared 2 bases from V and 3 bases from J, leaving 21 bases between. The CDR3 nucleotides are TGCGCCAGCAGCTTCGGGGGCAGGAGGGTTGAGGACTACGAGCAGTACTTC. It encodes CASSFGGRRVEDYEQYF.

This clone was detected once. V and J are TRBV2 and TRBJ1-1; D gene uncertain. The germline V gene has CDR1 SNHLY and CDR2 FYNNEI. The V end was cut by 4 bases, the J end by 0 bases, with 6 bases between. The CDR3 sequence is 13 residues long. DNA of the CDR3: TGTGCCAGCAGTGCAGAGGTGAACACTGAAGCTTTCTTT. Amino acids: CASSAEVNTEAFF.

This clone was observed at least ten times. Written as DNA, the CDR3 is TGTGCCACCGACGGTATTAATCAGCCCCAGCATTTT. The encoded protein is CATDGINQPQHF. The rearrangement joins TRBV19 to TRBJ1-5, with D unclear. V dropped 10 bases and J dropped 4 bases, with 11 bases sitting between them. Looked up from germline, CDR1 is LNHDA and CDR2 is SQIVND (reference sequence). The CDR3 is 12 residues long.

The chain employs TRBV7-3 and TRBJ1-1; D gene ambiguous. The CDR3 sequence is 14 residues long. CDR1 and CDR2 (germline): SGHTA, FQGTGA. The V gene lost 2 bases and the J gene lost 4 bases, with 11 bases spanning the gap. The CDR3: CASSLSTVGTEAFF. The CDR3 DNA is TGTGCCAGCAGCTTATCAACGGTGGGCACTGAAGCTTTCTTT.

This clone is a singleton in its sample. This sequence joins TRBV3-1 (or the pseudogene TRBV3-2) and TRBJ2-1; 8 bases map to TRBD2. From germline, CDR1 is LGHDT and CDR2 YNNKEL (reference sequence). V trimming: 1 base; J trimming: 7 bases; junction bases outside the gene matches: 6. CDR3 length: 15 residues. CDR3 DNA: TGTGCCAGCAGCCAAGGGCCAGCGGGAGTGAATGAGCAGTTCTTC. The encoded protein is CASSQGPAGVNEQFF.

Concerning this clone itself: The sample holds other DNA sequences that translate to the same CDR3. This chain connects TRBV5-4 to TRBJ2-1; weak D call: TRBD2 (6 bases). This CDR3 is built from 15 residues. V was shortened by 1 base and J by 0 bases, with 8 bases between the two germline ends. Per germline, CDR1 SGHNT and CDR2 YYREEE (reference sequence). The CDR3 DNA is TGTGCCAGCAGCTTGTTGGGAGGCTCCTACAATGAGCAGTTCTTC. Its protein is CASSLLGGSYNEQFF. Full variable domain (missing parts from reference TRBV5-4 and TRBJ2-1): ETGVTQSPTHLIKTRGQQVTLRCSSQSGHNTVSWYQQALGQGPQFIFQYYREEENGRGNFPPRFSGLQFPNYSSELNVNALELDDSALYLCASSLLGGSYNEQFFGPGTRLTVL.

This chain connects TRBV7-3 to TRBJ2-7; no clear D gene. The ends were cut back, 3 bases at V and 4 bases at J, with 10 bases in the middle. CDR3 length equals 13 residues. Germline V gene lookup returns CDR1 SGHTA and CDR2 FQGTGA. The CDR3 bases are TGTGCCAGCAGCTTCTATAAAGGATACGAGCAGTACTTC. Translated: CASSFYKGYEQYF. The variable domain in full, with the rest retrieved from reference TRBV7-3 and TRBJ2-7, is GAGVSQTPSNKVTEKGKYVELRCDPISGHTALYWYRQSLGQGPEFLIYFQGTGAADDSGLPNDRFFAVRPEGSVSTLKIQRTERGDSAVYLCASSFYKGYEQYFGPGTRLTVT.

The chain is built from TRBV30 and TRBJ1-5; TRBD1 matches at 9 bases. V lost 3 bases and J lost 7; bases outside the gene matches: 7. The CDR3 runs 14 residues. From germline, CDR1 is GTSNPN and CDR2 SVGIG (reference sequence). Here the CDR3 DNA reads TGTGCCTGGAGCGAGGGACAGGGCATCCAGCCCCAGCATTTT. Protein: CAWSEGQGIQPQHF.

This chain connects TRBV7-9 to TRBJ2-7; 13 bases align to TRBD2. V was pared by 5 bases and J by 9 bases, with 7 bases of the junction left unmatched. The length of the CDR3 is 14 residues. Per the germline V gene, CDR1 is SEHNR and CDR2 is FQNEAQ (reference sequence). CDR3 nucleotides: TGTGCCAGCAGCCCACTAGCGGGGGGGCTGGTGCAGTACTTC. This gives the protein CASSPLAGGLVQYF.

The rearrangement uses TRBV9 and TRBJ2-3; either TRBD1 or TRBD2 may fit D (5 bases each). The CDR3 runs to 17 residues. Germline CDR1 and CDR2: SGDLS and YYNGEE. Trimming pared 4 bases from V and 1 base from J, leaving 19 bases between. The CDR3 here is CASSPPGTVRGTDTQYF. Written as DNA, the CDR3 is TGTGCCAGCAGCCCGCCCGGGACGGTGCGGGGCACAGATACGCAGTATTTT.

This sequence joins TRBV6-5 and TRBJ2-1, with 8 nucleotides matching TRBD1. CDR3 length equals 14 residues. V shed 4 bases and J 10 bases; nucleotides not matched to a gene: 9. From germline, CDR1 is MNHEY and CDR2 SVGAGI. The CDR3 DNA reads TGTGCCAGCAGTTTGGCAGGGGGCTTAAACGAGCAGTTCTTC. Protein: CASSLAGGLNEQFF.

The chain recombines TRBV2 with TRBJ2-2; 7 bases are shared with TRBD2. In germline, CDR1 is SNHLY, CDR2 FYNNEI. V lost 2 bases to trimming and J lost 5 bases; unmatched junction nucleotides: 5. CDR3 length: 15 residues. For the CDR3, the DNA is TGTGCCAGCAGTGAATTAAGGGGAGGGACCGGGGAGCTGTTTTTT. It specifies CASSELRGGTGELFF.

V gene TRBV7-2 combines with J gene TRBJ1-1; TRBD1 is a possible D gene (6 bases). The CDR3 is made up of 13 amino acids. CDR1 is SGHTA, CDR2 FQGNSA, per germline. The V and J ends lost 5 bases and 4 bases respectively, with 11 bases between them. CDR3 residues: CASSQGQSTEAFF. CDR3 bases: TGTGCCAGCAGCCAAGGACAGTCCACTGAAGCTTTCTTT.

CDR3 amino acids: CASSWDGRWFTEAFF. The CDR3 coding sequence is TGTGCCAGCAGCTGGGACGGAAGATGGTTCACTGAAGCTTTCTTT. This chain connects TRBV7-2 to TRBJ1-1, with D possibly TRBD1 on 5 matching bases. Germline lookup yields CDR1 SGHTA and CDR2 FQGNSA. The V end was cut by 4 bases, the J end by 4 bases, with 16 bases between. The CDR3 sequence is 15 residues long.

This chain links TRBV19 with TRBJ1-1; a weak D match, TRBD1 (6 bases). Trimming pared 8 bases from V and 1 base from J, leaving 14 bases between. The CDR3 covers 14 residues. Germline V gene data show CDR1 as LNHDA and CDR2 as SQIVND (reference sequence). This CDR3 is CASGGGQGNTEAFF. Here the CDR3 DNA reads TGTGCCAGTGGCGGGGGGCAGGGGAACACTGAAGCTTTCTTT. The whole variable domain, filled in from reference TRBV19 and TRBJ1-1, reads DGGITQSPKYLFRKEGQNVTLSCEQNLNHDAMYWYRQDPGQGLRLIYYSQIVNDFQKGDIAEGYSVSREKKESFPLTVTSAQKNPTAFYLCASGGGQGNTEAFFGQGTRLTVV.

The chain has TRBV5-1 and TRBJ1-1; TRBD1 matches at 8 bases. The V segment lost 2 bases and the J segment 8 bases; nucleotides outside the gene matches: 5. This CDR3 is 13 amino acids long. The germline gives CDR1 SGHRS, CDR2 YFSETQ. The DNA of the CDR3 is TGCGCCAGCAGCTTTACAGGGGGACTCGAAGCTTTCTTT. Translating it yields CASSFTGGLEAFF.

The rearrangement joins TRBV27 to TRBJ1-1; TRBD1 agrees at 7 bases. Germline V gives CDR1 MNHEY, CDR2 SMNVEV (reference sequence). The CDR3 covers 14 residues. V was pared by 6 bases and J by 4 bases, with 8 bases of the junction left unmatched. The CDR3 DNA reads as TGTGCCAGCAGCTTCCAGGGGGTTGGCACTGAAGCTTTCTTT. This encodes CASSFQGVGTEAFF.